This T cell receptor (beta chain) is drawn from a study of technical replicates of blood from a handful of donors (TCRdb year 2017). About this clone itself: Its antigen has not been determined. No much larger clonotype is one base removed from it; base qualities were not supplied.

After removal of 3 bases from V and 3 bases from J, the junction retains 7 bases not matched to a gene. Spanning cysteine to phenylalanine, the CDR3 consists of 16 amino acids. This entry keeps only the CDR3 DNA: 48 bases, framed from base 1. CDR1 and CDR2 are drawn from the germline V gene (reference sequence): LNHDA, SQIVND. The method behind the library was the immunoSEQ multiplex PCR assay. The table comes from immuneACCESS by way of TCRdb, which keeps in-frame sequences with V and J called. Part of the clones is missing from these tables; in studies checked, under half for an unresolved V gene and the rest for unknown reasons. In this sample the table shows about 76,000 clones, roughly 92% of which occur a single time. The top ten clones comprise around 0.37% of the sample.

The TCR comes from a human donor in good health. Sequenced sample: T cells isolated from PBMCs. The chain employs TRBV19 and TRBJ2-1; 8 of the junction bases match TRBD2. The nucleotide sequence is given as TGTGCCAGTAGTATGGTCCCGAGCGGGAGCTACAATGAGCAGTTCTTC. Translation gives CASSMVPSGSYNEQFF.